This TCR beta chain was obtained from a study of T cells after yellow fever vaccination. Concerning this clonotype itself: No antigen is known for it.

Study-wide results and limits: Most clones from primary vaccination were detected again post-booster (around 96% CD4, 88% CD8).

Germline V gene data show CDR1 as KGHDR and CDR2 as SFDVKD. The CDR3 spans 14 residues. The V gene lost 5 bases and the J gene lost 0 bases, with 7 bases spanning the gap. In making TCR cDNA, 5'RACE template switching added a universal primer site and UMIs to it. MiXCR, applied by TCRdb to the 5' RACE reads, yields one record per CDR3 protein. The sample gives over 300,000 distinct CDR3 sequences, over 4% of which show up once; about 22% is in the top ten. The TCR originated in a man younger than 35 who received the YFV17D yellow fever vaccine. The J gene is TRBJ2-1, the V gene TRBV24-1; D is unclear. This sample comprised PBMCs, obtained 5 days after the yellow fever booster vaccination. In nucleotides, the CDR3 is TGTGCCACCAGTGCTGCCAGCTCCTACAATGAGCAGTTCTTC. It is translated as CATSAASSYNEQFF.